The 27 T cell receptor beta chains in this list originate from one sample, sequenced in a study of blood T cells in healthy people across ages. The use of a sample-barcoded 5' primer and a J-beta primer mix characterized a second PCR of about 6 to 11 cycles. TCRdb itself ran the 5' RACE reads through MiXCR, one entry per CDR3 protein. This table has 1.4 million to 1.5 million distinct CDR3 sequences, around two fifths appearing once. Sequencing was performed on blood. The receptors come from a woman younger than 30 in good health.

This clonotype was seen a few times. CDR3 loop: CAWMGSLGEAFF. Written as DNA, the CDR3 is TGTGCCTGGATGGGCAGCTTGGGTGAAGCTTTCTTT. V usage is TRBV30 and J usage is TRBJ1-1, with D hard to call. Looked up from germline, CDR1 is GTSNPN and CDR2 is SVGIG (reference sequence). The CDR3 runs 12 residues. Trimming left V 4 bases short and J 7 bases short, with 13 bases between.

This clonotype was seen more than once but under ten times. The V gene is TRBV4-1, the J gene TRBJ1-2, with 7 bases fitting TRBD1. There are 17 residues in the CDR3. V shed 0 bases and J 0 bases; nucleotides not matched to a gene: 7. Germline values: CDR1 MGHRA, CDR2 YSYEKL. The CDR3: CASSQDGDSNTNYGYTF. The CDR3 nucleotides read TGCGCCAGCAGCCAAGATGGGGACAGTAATACTAACTATGGCTACACCTTC.

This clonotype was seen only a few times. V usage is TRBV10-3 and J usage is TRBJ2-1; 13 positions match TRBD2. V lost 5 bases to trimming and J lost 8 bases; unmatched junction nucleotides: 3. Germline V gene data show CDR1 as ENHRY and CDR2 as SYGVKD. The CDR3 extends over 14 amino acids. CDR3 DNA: TGTGCCATCAGTACTAGCGGGGGGGCCGATGAGCAGTTCTTC. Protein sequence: CAISTSGGADEQFF.

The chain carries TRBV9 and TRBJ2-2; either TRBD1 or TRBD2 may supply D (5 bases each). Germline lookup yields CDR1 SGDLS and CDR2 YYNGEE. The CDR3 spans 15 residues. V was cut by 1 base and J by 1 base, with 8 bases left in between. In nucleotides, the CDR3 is TGTGCCAGCAGCGTACGTGGGGGGAACACCGGGGAGCTGTTTTTT. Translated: CASSVRGGNTGELFF.

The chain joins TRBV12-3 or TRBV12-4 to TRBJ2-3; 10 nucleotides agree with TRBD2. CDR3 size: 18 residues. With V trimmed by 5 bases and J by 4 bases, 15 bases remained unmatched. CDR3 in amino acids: CASSQGTSAILLADTQYF. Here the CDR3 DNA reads TGTGCCAGCAGTCAGGGGACTAGCGCCATTCTGCTCGCAGATACGCAGTATTTT.

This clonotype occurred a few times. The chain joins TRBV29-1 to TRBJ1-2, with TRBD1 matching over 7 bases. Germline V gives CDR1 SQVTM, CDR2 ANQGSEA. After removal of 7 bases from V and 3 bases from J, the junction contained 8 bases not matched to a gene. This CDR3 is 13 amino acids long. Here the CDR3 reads CSASRGRDYGYTF. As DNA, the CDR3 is TGCAGCGCATCCAGGGGGAGGGACTATGGCTACACCTTC.

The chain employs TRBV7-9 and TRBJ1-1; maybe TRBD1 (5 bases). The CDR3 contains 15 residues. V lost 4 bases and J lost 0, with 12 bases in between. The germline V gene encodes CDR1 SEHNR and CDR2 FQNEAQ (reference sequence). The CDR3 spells CASSSRGDLNTEAFF. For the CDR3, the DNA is TGTGCCAGCAGCTCGCGCGGGGACCTGAACACTGAAGCTTTCTTT.

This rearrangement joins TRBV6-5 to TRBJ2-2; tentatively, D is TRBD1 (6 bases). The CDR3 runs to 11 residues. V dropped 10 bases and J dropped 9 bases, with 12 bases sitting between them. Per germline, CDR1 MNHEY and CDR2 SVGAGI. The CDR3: CATVQGWELFF. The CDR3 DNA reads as TGTGCCACCGTACAGGGATGGGAGCTGTTTTTT.

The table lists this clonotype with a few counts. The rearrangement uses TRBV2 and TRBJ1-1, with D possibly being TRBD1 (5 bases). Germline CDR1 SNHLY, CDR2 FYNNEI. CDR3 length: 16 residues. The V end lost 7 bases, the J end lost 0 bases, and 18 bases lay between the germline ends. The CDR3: CASIKQGENMNTEAFF. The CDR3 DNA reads TGTGCCAGCATTAAACAAGGGGAGAACATGAACACTGAAGCTTTCTTT.

The CDR3 DNA is TGCAGTGCTAGAGTTGGGTCTACGGCAGATACGCAGTATTTT. This gives the protein CSARVGSTADTQYF. V is TRBV20-1 and J is TRBJ2-3; no clear D gene. The CDR3 contains 14 residues. The ends were cut back, 1 base at V and 4 bases at J, with 12 bases in the middle. Germline V gene data show CDR1 as DFQATT and CDR2 as SNEGSKA (reference sequence).

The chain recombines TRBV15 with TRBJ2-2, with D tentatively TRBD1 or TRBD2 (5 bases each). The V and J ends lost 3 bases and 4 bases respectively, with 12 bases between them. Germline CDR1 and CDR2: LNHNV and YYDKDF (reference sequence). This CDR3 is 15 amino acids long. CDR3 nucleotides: TGTGCCACCAGCAGCTTGGGGGTTGGCACCGGGGAGCTGTTTTTT. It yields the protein CATSSLGVGTGELFF.

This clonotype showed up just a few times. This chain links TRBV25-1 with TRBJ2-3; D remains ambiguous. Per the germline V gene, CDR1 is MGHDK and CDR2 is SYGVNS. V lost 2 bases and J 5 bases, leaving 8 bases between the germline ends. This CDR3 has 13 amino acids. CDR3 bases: TGTGCCAGCAGTGAAATTAGAGGAGATACGCAGTATTTT. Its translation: CASSEIRGDTQYF.

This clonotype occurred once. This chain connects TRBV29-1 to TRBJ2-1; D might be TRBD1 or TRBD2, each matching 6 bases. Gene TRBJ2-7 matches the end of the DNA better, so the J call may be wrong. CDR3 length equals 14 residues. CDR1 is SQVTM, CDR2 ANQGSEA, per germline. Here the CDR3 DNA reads TGCAGCGTCGGGGGCCCGACCTCCTACAATGAGCAGTACTTC. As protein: CSVGGPTSYNEQYF.

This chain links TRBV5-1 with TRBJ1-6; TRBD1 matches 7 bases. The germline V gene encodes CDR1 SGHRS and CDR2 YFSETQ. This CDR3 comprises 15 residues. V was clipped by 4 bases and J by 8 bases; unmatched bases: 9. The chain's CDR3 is CASSTSTGRDSPLHF. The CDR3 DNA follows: TGCGCCAGCAGCACCTCGACAGGGAGGGATTCACCCCTCCACTTT.

CDR3 nucleotides: TGTGCCAGCAGCGGGCTACCAAACATTCAGTACTTC. Translated: CASSGLPNIQYF. This chain connects TRBV6-1 to TRBJ2-7; D is unclear. The tail of the sequence fits TRBJ2-4 better, so the J call may be wrong. CDR1 and CDR2 from the germline V gene are MNHNS and SASEGT. The CDR3 runs to 12 residues.

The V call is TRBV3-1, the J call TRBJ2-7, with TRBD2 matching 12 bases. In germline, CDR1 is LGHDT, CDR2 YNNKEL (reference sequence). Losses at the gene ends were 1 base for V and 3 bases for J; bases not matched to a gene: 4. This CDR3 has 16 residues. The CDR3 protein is CASSQASGRAVYEQYF. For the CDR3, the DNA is TGTGCCAGCAGCCAAGCTAGCGGGAGGGCCGTCTACGAGCAGTACTTC.

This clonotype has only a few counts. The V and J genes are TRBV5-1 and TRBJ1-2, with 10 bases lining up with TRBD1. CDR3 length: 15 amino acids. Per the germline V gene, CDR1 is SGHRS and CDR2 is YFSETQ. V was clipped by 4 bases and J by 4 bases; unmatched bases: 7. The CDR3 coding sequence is TGCGCCAGCAGCCTTGACAGGGGGCAAGGCTATGGCTACACCTTC. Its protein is CASSLDRGQGYGYTF.

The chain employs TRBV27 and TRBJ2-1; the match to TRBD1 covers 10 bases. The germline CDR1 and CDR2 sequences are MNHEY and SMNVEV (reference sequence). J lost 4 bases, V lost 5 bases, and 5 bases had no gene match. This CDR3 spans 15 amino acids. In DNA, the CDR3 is TGTGCCAGCAGTGTTAGGGACAGGGGATACAATGAGCAGTTCTTC. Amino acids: CASSVRDRGYNEQFF.

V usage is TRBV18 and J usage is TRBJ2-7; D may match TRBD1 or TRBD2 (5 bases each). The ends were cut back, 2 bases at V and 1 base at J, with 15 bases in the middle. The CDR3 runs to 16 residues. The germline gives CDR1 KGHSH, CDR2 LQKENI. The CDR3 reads CASSPSGTVGSYEQYF. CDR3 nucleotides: TGTGCCAGCTCACCATCCGGGACGGTTGGTTCCTACGAGCAGTACTTC.

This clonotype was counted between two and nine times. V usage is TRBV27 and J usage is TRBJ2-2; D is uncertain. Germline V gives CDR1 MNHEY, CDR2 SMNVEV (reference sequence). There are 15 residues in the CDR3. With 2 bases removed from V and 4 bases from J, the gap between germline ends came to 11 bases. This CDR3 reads CASSLSSLFTGELFF. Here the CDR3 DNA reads TGTGCCAGCAGTTTAAGCTCCTTATTCACCGGGGAGCTGTTTTTT.

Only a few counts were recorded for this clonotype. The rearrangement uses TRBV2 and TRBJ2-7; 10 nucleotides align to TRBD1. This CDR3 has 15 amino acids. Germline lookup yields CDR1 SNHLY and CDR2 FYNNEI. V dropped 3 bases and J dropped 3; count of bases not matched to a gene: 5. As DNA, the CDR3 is TGTGCCAGCAGTGACCCGGGACAGGGGATCTACGAGCAGTACTTC. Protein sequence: CASSDPGQGIYEQYF. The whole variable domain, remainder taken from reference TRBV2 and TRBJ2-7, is EPEVTQTPSHQVTQMGQEVILRCVPISNHLYFYWYRQILGQKVEFLVSFYNNEISEKSEIFDDQFSVERPDGSNFTLKIRSTKLEDSAMYFCASSDPGQGIYEQYFGPGTRLTVT.

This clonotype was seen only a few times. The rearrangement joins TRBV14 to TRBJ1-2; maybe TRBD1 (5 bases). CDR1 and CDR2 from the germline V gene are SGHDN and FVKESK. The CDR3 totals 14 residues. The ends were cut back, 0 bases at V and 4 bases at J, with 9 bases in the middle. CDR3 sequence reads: CASSQDRVIYGYTF. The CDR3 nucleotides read TGTGCCAGCAGCCAAGACAGGGTCATCTATGGCTACACCTTC.

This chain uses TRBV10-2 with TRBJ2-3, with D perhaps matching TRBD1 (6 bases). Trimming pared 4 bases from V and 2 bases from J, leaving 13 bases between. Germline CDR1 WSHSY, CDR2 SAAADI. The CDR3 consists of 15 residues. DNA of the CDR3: TGCGCCAGCAGTGGGGGGCTACTTTTCACAGATACGCAGTATTTT. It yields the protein CASSGGLLFTDTQYF.

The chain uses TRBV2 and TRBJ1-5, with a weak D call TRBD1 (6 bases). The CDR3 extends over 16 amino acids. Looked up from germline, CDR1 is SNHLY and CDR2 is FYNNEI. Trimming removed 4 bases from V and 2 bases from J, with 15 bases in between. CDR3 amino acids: CASSVGGADGNQPQHF. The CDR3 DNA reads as TGTGCCAGCAGTGTCGGGGGCGCGGATGGCAATCAGCCCCAGCATTTT.

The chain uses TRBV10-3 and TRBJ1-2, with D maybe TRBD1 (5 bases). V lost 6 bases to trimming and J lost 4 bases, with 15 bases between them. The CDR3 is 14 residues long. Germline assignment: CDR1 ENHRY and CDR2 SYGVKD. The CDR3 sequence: CAIRERETVYGYTF. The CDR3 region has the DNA TGTGCCATCAGGGAGCGGGAGACAGTCTATGGCTACACCTTC.

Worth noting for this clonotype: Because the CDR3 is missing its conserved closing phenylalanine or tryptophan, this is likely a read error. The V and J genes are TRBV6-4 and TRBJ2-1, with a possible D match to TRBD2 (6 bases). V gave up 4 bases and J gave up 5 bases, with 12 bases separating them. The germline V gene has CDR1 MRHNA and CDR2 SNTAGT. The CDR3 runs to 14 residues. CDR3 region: CASSVSGPNNEQFL. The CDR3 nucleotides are TGTGCCAGCAGTGTCAGCGGGCCTAACAATGAGCAGTTCCTC.

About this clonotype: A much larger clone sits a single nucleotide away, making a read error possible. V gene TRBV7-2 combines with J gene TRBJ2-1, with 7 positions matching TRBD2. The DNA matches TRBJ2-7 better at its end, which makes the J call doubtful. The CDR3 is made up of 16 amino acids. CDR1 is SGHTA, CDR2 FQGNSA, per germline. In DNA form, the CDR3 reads TGTGCCAGCCAAAGTCCACGGGACTACTCATCCAGTGAGCAGTACTTC. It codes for CASQSPRDYSSSEQYF.